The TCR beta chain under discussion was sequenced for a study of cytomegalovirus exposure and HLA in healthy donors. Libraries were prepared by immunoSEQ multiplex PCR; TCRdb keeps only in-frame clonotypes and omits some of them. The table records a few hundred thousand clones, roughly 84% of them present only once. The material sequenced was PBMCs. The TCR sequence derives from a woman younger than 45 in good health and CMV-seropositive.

CDR3 residues: CASSPGDRGYEQYF. In DNA form, the CDR3 reads TGTGCCAGCAGCCCCGGGGACAGGGGGTACGAGCAGTACTTC. The chain uses TRBV9 and TRBJ2-7; 11 bases are shared with TRBD1. J gave up 4 bases and V 4 bases, and 4 bases lay outside the gene matches. Germline values: CDR1 SGDLS, CDR2 YYNGEE. The CDR3 extends over 14 amino acids.